This entry features one T cell receptor (beta chain) sequence. No antigen is known for it. It has no much larger one-base neighbor in the sample; base qualities were not kept. The sample comes from a study of shared clonotypes between healthy human individuals (dated by TCRdb to 2018 to 2021). Some background on the complete study: A few men and a couple of women, aged 18 to 49 years, made up the cohort. Blood TCR repertoires of 5 or 6 healthy adults were deeply sequenced to estimate repertoire size and the extent of clonotype sharing between individuals. To increase sequencing depth and limit assay-specific biases, different laboratories used diverse techniques to prepare libraries and sequence TCR repertoires. For each donor, CD4 naive and CD4 memory were each run on three plates, CD8 naive on two plates, and CD8 memory on one plate. Each donor's leukapheresis produced roughly between about 0.9 and 9.5 billion PBMCs.

Paper-wide results and their limitations: Compared with non-shared clonotypes, clonotypes shared by all four sorted-subset donors had higher generation probabilities. Incomplete sequencing was indicated by rarefaction of sorted-subset datasets, despite the large sequencing depth. The small number of donors limited the genetic and exposure-history diversity represented. Only blood was sampled, and tissue TCR repertoires likely differ from those in blood. Pairwise subsampling indicated that sequencing depth was expected to affect the degree of clonotype sharing among donors. Sharing across a few donors was observed for approximately 5% of naive CD4, over 3% of naive CD8, 2% to 2.5% of memory CD4, and about 0.38% of memory CD8 clonotypes. Naive subsets generally had larger estimated clonotype richness than memory subsets did.

Measured from the cysteine to the phenylalanine, the CDR3 is 19 residues long. The kept DNA is CDR3 alone, 57 bases in frame from the first base. Trimming takes 5 bases off V and 2 bases off J; junction bases not matched to a gene: 14. The germline V gene encodes CDR1 ENHRY and CDR2 SYGVKD. Using the deep immunoSEQ assay, multiplex PCR amplified TCR CDR3 regions from genomic DNA. Genomic DNA extracted from each cell subset was distributed evenly over all wells of several immunoSEQ 96-well plates, and each plate served as one replicate. For sorted subsets, roughly 190 ng of genomic DNA, equivalent to 25,000 to 35,000 T cell genomes, went into each replicate PCR. The purified libraries were quantified using a Qubit 3.0 fluorometer, sized with a Bioanalyzer 2100, and then quantified again using the KAPA Library Quantification kit. A separate single-read 150-cycle Illumina NextSeq 550 flow cell was used to sequence each immunoSEQ 96-well plate. As for how the authors treated the data: The immunoSEQ output contained only junctional sequences without quality scores, so filtering could not match that applied to full-length reads. Sequences were annotated with PyIR, a Python wrapper for IgBLAST v1.9, using IMGT germline references to assign V/J genes and CDR3. Any read was removed if the V/J assignment was weak (E-value above 1e-6), the CDR3 was missing, or the read contained stop codons, out-of-frame junctions, or ambiguous translated residues. A V3J clonotype was defined by an identical inferred V gene, J gene, and CDR3 amino acid sequence. The percentage overlap between two repertoires was calculated by dividing the number of shared unique clonotypes by the size of the smaller repertoire. Three approaches were used to assess repertoire richness: RTK rarefaction, the Chao1 estimator, and Recon v2.1 estimates of unobserved clonotypes. Generation probabilities for all TCRbeta clonotypes obtained by the gDNA method from a few donors were computed using OLGA. This immuneACCESS table, as held by TCRdb, lists in-frame sequences with V and J called but not all clones. Of the missing ones, under half trace to an unresolved V gene in checked studies; the others have no known cause. From that table come the V and J calls and clone size; the DNA was used to work out D and trimming. Here the sample has 2 million to 2.5 million clones; 93% occur a single time. Of the sample, 0.39% falls within the top ten clones.

Healthy HIV-negative adults with no recently reported acute infections or vaccinations were included as donors. Every donor was a Caucasian adult living in Nashville, Tennessee, USA. CD4+ T cells were enriched by magnetic negative selection; naive cells were then positively selected on CD45RA, and the negative fraction formed the memory subset. After blood collection by leukapheresis, PBMCs were isolated using Ficoll-Histopaque density gradient centrifugation and then cryopreserved in the vapor phase of liquid nitrogen. Purity and quantity of every magnetically sorted T cell population were checked by analytical flow cytometry. Genomic DNA was isolated from every sorted fraction and measured by UV absorbance on a Nanodrop 2000c.

The sequence was obtained from a young man in good health. Some clones in this sample may be carry-over from other donors' samples. This sequence uses TRBV10-3 and TRBJ2-3; TRBD2 lines up with 12 middle nucleotides. The sequenced sample consisted of naive CD4+ T cells from PBMCs. The sample's cell subset or site label is to be understood as: CD45RA+ positively selected. Here the CDR3 is given as CAISPRTSGDLHPTDTQYF. At the DNA level, the sequence is TGTGCCATCAGTCCCCGGACTAGCGGGGACCTCCACCCCACAGATACGCAGTATTTT.